This T cell receptor (beta chain) was found in a study of lymphopenia after photon versus proton radiotherapy. General study points: Photon-treated patients lost naive T cells and TCR diversity; proton-treated stayed stable. A bigger post-nadir fall in TCR diversity correlated inversely with survival time in deceased patients. After the lymphocyte nadir, photon-treated repertoires showed oligoclonal expansion, especially of CD8+ Temra cells. Better survival with proton therapy was suggested as possible, not demonstrated.

Sequencing was performed with immunoSEQ multiplex PCR; in TCRdb, only in-frame clones are kept and a portion is missing. The sample includes roughly 25,000 clones, nearly 85% of them seen just once. CDR1 MDHEN and CDR2 SYDVKM come from the germline V gene. Trimming took off 3 bases at V and 10 bases at J, with 25 bases between the two ends. The CDR3 sequence is 17 residues long. As concerns this clone: The target antigen is unknown.

Source: peripheral blood, taken from a patient treated with proton-based radiotherapy. The chain recombines TRBV28 with TRBJ2-1; perhaps TRBD2 as D (6 bases). The source is a woman between 65 and 79 years old with pancreatic cancer. CDR3 coding DNA: TGTGCCAGCAGTTTCTCGGGATGGAAGATTGTAGCGGAAGAGCAGTTCTTC. It specifies CASSFSGWKIVAEEQFF. Full variable domain (outside the CDR3, taken from reference TRBV28 and TRBJ2-1): DVKVTQSSRYLVKRTGEKVFLECVQDMDHENMFWYRQDPGLGLRLIYFSYDVKMKEKGDIPEGYSVSREKKERFSLILESASTNQTSMYLCASSFSGWKIVAEEQFFGPGTRLTVL.